This is a list of T cell receptor beta chains from one sample in a study of T cells expressing NK-cell markers. TCRdb reprocessed the 5' RACE reads and reports one entry per CDR3 protein, with no DNA. Recorded for this sample: 300,000 to 450,000 distinct CDR3 sequences. The specimen was blood T cells: a sorted CD56 or NKG2C T cell subset, CD4+ or CD8+ T cells, or bulk PBMC T cells (not recorded which). These receptors all stem from a man between 18 and 69 years old in good health. The CDR3 runs from the conserved cysteine through the conserved F or W.

V: TRBV11-2
J: TRBJ1-5
CDR3: CASSSRDKGHLSNQPQHF

V: TRBV20-1
J: TRBJ2-6
CDR3: CSAGDGTSGANVLTF

V: TRBV20-1
J: TRBJ2-2
CDR3: CSASQGRDDTGELFF

V: TRBV7-9
J: TRBJ2-1
CDR3: CASSLIAGTYNEQFF

V: TRBV5-1
J: TRBJ2-7
CDR3: CASSTGRTDYEQYF

V: TRBV6-4
J: TRBJ2-3
CDR3: CASRTGPSSDTQYF

V: TRBV7-8
J: TRBJ2-7
CDR3: CASSLGTYSYEQYF

V: TRBV11-1
J: TRBJ2-3
CDR3: CASSYRPATDTQYF

V: TRBV11-2
J: TRBJ2-3
CDR3: CASSSPPGLAGFTSTDTQYF

V: TRBV7-2
J: TRBJ1-5
CDR3: CASSFRGRGNQPQHF

V: TRBV24-1
J: TRBJ2-1
CDR3: CATSDHSGTSGGTRGNEQFF

V: TRBV4-1
J: TRBJ2-7
CDR3: CASSQDYSGGSEQYF

V: TRBV5-1
J: TRBJ2-7
CDR3: CASSWTSTGNYEQYF

V: TRBV11-1
J: TRBJ2-1
CDR3: CASSKSPKAGWGYNEQFF

V: TRBV3-1
J: TRBJ2-3
CDR3: CASSSTPTSGGPQGTQYF

V: TRBV20-1
J: TRBJ2-1
CDR3: CSASSGTGPFF

V: TRBV24-1
J: TRBJ2-7
CDR3: CARYRDNSYEQYF

V: TRBV20-1
J: TRBJ2-7
CDR3: CSPRAGNYEQYF

V: TRBV7-7
J: TRBJ2-2
CDR3: CASSQPLLGELFF

V: TRBV7-3
J: TRBJ2-4
CDR3: CASSLGGGGVKNIQYF

V: TRBV6-2/TRBV6-3
J: TRBJ2-7
CDR3: CASRPTSGRTYEQYF

V: TRBV5-1
J: TRBJ1-2
CDR3: CASSFGQGLSEGYTF

V: TRBV6-6
J: TRBJ1-1
CDR3: CASGTGNTEAFF

V: TRBV7-9
J: TRBJ2-5
CDR3: CASNLGVAQPETQYF

V: TRBV11-3
J: TRBJ2-2
CDR3: CASSTNLGRYTGELFF

V: TRBV12-3/TRBV12-4
J: TRBJ2-7
CDR3: CASSGNRNEQYF

V: TRBV5-6
J: TRBJ1-2
CDR3: CASSFGQGFYGYTF

V: TRBV12-3/TRBV12-4
J: TRBJ2-6
CDR3: CASSLRGTPGANVLTF

V: TRBV6-2/TRBV6-3
J: TRBJ2-3
CDR3: CASRTSRPTSGGESNLGTQYF

V: TRBV29-1
J: TRBJ1-1
CDR3: CSEAGARNTEAFF

V: TRBV11-1
J: TRBJ2-1
CDR3: CASSFPISGDFSYNEQFF

V: TRBV14
J: TRBJ1-1
CDR3: CASRQGSAEAFF